This T cell receptor beta chain was identified in a study of regulatory and conventional T cells in breast cancer. The length of the CDR3 is 15 residues. Trimming took 2 bases from V and 8 from J, leaving 15 bases between them. Germline V gives CDR1 MGHRA, CDR2 YSYEKL. Using its own MiXCR run on the PCR reads, TCRdb lists one record per CDR3 protein. This table holds more than 15,000 distinct CDR3 sequences, around a third found once. This clonotype was seen a single time. Being one base from a much bigger clone, this may be a read error. This chain connects TRBV4-1 to TRBJ1-4; TRBD1 is a possible D gene (6 bases). The material sequenced was conventional T cells from blood. This receptor was taken from a female donor in good health. The DNA for the CDR3 is TGCGCCAGCAGCCAAACGGGGGCCCTGGGGGAAAAACTGTTTTTT. This encodes CASSQTGALGEKLFF.